This TCR beta chain came from a study of T-cell reconstitution after alpha-beta-depleted transplantation in children. Findings and caveats of the study: Two months or so post-transplant, alpha-beta T cells reportedly derived from several hundred expanded graft clones.

This clonotype occurred many times. The antigen is not known. Germline V lookup: CDR1 SQVTM, CDR2 ANQGSEA. This CDR3 is 9 amino acids long. The V end lost 4 bases, the J end lost 10 bases, and 5 bases lay between the germline ends. Unique molecular identifiers were incorporated into the prepared TCRbeta library. A single record per CDR3 protein comes from TCRdb applying MiXCR to the PCR reads. The table includes 200,000 or so distinct CDR3 sequences, 8.4% detected once. The rearrangement uses TRBV29-1 and TRBJ2-1, with D unclear. The receptor's source is a male patient under 10 years old who had a stem cell transplant for acute myeloid leukemia, so the T cells may come from the graft donor. Sequencing used PBMCs, mostly from graft donor cells, obtained 360 days after TCRalphabeta/CD19-depleted stem cell transplant. Here the CDR3 reads CSVGSEQFF. The CDR3 DNA reads TGCAGCGTTGGGTCCGAGCAGTTCTTC.